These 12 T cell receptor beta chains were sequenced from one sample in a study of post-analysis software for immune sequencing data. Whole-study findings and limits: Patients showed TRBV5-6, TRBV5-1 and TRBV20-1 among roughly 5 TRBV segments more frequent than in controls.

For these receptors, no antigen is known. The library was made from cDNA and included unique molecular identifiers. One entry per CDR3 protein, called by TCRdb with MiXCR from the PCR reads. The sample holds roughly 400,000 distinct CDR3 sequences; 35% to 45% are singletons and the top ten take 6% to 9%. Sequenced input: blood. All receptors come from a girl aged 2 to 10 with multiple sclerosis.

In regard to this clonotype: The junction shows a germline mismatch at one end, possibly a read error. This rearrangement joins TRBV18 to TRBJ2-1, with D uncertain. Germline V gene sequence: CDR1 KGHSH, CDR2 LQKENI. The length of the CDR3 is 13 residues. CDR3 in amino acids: CASSITVGNKQFF. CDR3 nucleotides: TGTGCCAGCTCAATTACCGTTGGCAATAAGCAGTTCTTC.

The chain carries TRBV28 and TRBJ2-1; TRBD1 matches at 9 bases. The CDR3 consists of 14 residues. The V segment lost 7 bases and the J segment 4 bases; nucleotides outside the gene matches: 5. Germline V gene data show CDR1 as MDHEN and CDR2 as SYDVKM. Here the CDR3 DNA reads TGTGCCAGCAAAACGGGACAGGGATACAATGAGCAGTTCTTC. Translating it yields CASKTGQGYNEQFF.

This CDR3 is CASSQGEDQPQHF. DNA of the CDR3: TGTGCCAGCAGTCAGGGGGAGGATCAGCCCCAGCATTTT. The genes are TRBV12-3 or TRBV12-4 and TRBJ1-5; TRBD1 aligns across 7 bases. CDR3 length: 13 residues. Trimming at V came to 5 bases and at J to 5 bases, leaving 3 bases not matched to a gene.

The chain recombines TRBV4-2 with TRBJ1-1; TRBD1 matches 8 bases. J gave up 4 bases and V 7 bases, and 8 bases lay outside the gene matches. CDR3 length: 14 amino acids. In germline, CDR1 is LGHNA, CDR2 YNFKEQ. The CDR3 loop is CASTRQGPGTEAFF. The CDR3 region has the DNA TGTGCCAGCACCCGACAGGGGCCGGGCACTGAAGCTTTCTTT.

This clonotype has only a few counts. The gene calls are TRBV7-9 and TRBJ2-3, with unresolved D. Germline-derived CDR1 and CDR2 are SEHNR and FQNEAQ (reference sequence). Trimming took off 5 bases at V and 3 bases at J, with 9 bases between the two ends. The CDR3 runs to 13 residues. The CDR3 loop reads CASSLEITDTQYF. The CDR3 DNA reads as TGTGCCAGCAGCCTAGAAATAACAGATACGCAGTATTTT.

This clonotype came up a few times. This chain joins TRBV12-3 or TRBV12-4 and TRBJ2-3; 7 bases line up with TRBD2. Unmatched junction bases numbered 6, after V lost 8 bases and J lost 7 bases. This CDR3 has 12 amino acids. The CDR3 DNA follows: TGTGCCAGCGGCCCGGGGGGATATACGCAGTATTTT. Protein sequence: CASGPGGYTQYF.

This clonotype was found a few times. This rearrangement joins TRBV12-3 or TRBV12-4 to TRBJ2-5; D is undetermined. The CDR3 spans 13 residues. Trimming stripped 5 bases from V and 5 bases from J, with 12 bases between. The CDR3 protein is CASSRDLTETQYF. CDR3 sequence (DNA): TGTGCCAGCAGTCGCGACCTGACGGAGACCCAGTACTTC.

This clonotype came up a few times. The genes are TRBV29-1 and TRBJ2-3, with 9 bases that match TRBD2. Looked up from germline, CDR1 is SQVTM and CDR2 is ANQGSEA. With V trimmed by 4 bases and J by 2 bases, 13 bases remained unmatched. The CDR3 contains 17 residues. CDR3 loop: CSVAGFSGGIATDTQYF. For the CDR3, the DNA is TGCAGCGTTGCGGGGTTCAGCGGGGGGATTGCCACAGATACGCAGTATTTT.

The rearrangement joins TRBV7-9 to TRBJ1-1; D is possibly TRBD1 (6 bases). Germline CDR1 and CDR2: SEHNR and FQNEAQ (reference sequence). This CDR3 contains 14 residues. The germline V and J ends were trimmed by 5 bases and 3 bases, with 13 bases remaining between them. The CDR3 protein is CASSGTGFYTEAFF. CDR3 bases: TGTGCCAGCAGCGGAACAGGGTTTTACACTGAAGCTTTCTTT.

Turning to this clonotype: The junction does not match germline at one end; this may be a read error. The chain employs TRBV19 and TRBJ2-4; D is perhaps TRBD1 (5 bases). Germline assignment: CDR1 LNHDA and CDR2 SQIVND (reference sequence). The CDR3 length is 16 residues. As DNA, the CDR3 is TGTGCCAGTAGTTGGGGCTGGCCCTTAGCCAAAAACATTCAGTGCTTC. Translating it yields CASSWGWPLAKNIQCF.

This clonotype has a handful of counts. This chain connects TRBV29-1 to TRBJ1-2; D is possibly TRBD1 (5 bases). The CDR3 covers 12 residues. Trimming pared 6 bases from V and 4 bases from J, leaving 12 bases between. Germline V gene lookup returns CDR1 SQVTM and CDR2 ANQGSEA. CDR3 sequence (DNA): TGCAGCGTAACCCGGGGCACCTATGGCTACACCTTC. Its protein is CSVTRGTYGYTF.

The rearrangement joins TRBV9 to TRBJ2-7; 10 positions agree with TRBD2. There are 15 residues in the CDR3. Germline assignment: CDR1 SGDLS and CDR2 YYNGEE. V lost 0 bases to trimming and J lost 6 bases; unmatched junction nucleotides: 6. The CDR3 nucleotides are TGTGCCAGCAGCGTAGTAAGCGGGGGGGCCAGCGAGCAGTACTTC. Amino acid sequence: CASSVVSGGASEQYF. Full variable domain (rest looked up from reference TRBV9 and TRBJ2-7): DSGVTQTPKHLITATGQRVTLRCSPRSGDLSVYWYQQSLDQGLQFLIQYYNGEERAKGNILERFSAQQFPDLHSELNLSSLELGDSALYFCASSVVSGGASEQYFGPGTRLTVT.